This TCR beta chain was captured by sequencing in a study of early stage breast cancer tumors. Method: immunoSEQ multiplex PCR; TCRdb's copy keeps in-frame clones and lacks some. Among around 13,000 clones listed, about 79% were seen once. Germline V gene lookup returns CDR1 SQVTM and CDR2 ANQGSEA. The CDR3 contains 11 residues. V gave up 4 bases and J gave up 5 bases, with 8 bases separating them. Specimen: normal breast tissue next to the tumor. This sequence was found in a person between 50 and 60 years old with breast cancer. This chain joins TRBV29-1 and TRBJ2-5; D unclear. The CDR3 DNA reads as TGCAGCGTTGGGGGTTTGGAGACCCAGTACTTC. As protein: CSVGGLETQYF.